The T cell receptor beta chain under discussion was sequenced for a study of cytotoxic CD8 clonotypes in ibrutinib-treated CLL. Findings and limits, study-wide: A rise in clonality was seen at ibrutinib response, and a fall back toward baseline was seen at progression.

A note on this clone: Its cognate antigen is unknown.

The protocol was immunoSEQ multiplex PCR, while the TCRdb copy is restricted to in-frame clones and leaves out a portion. The sample contains more than 200,000 clones, about four fifths of which appear only once. Per germline, CDR1 LNHDA and CDR2 SQIVND (reference sequence). The V and J ends lost 3 bases and 2 bases respectively, with 14 bases between them. This CDR3 has 16 amino acids. The rearrangement uses TRBV19 and TRBJ1-5; weak D call: TRBD1 (6 bases). This clonotype was sampled from a human donor with chronic lymphocytic leukemia. The input for sequencing was PBMCs, taken after 12 months of ibrutinib treatment. The CDR3: CASSMSRGRGNQPQHF. The CDR3 DNA follows: TGTGCCAGTAGTATGAGCAGGGGAAGAGGCAATCAGCCCCAGCATTTT.